Below, 28 T cell receptor beta chains from the same sample are listed, as sequenced in a study of Ad26.COV2.S vaccination and SARS-CoV-2 variants (dated by TCRdb to the early 2020s). The treatment or condition label on this specimen signifies: 15 to 20 received Ad26.COV2.S at low or high dose, single or two shots; five or six received placebo; per-sample allocation not given. Repertoires of vaccine and placebo recipients were sequenced from samples collected on day 63 after the first injection. Library prep was done by the immunoSEQ multiplex PCR assay. TCRdb mirrors the immuneACCESS table, restricted to in-frame sequences. Some clones are absent from its copies; in checked studies, under half trace to an unresolved V gene, and the reason for the others is unknown. For this sample the table gives approximately 350,000 clones, of which more than 75% were detected only once. Roughly 3.1% of the sample is in the top ten clones.

Source: peripheral blood, taken in a trial of Ad26.COV2.S vaccine versus placebo. These receptors were taken from a person aged 18-60 years who received the Ad26.COV2.S COVID-19 vaccine or a placebo.

The CDR3 DNA follows: TGCGCCAGCTCGGACAGGCGGTACGAGCAGTACTTC. Translated, it gives CASSDRRYEQYF. The chain uses TRBV5-1 and TRBJ2-7; 7 bases line up with TRBD1. Germline V gives CDR1 SGHRS, CDR2 YFSETQ. V lost 7 bases and J lost 4; bases outside the gene matches: 5. This CDR3 has 12 amino acids.

The chain recombines TRBV3-1 (or the pseudogene TRBV3-2) with TRBJ2-4; 11 nucleotides match TRBD1. The CDR3 sequence is 14 residues long. J lost 7 bases, V lost 2 bases, and 1 base had no gene match. CDR1 is LGHDT and CDR2 is YNNKEL in the germline V gene (reference sequence). The CDR3 is CASSQWDRGNIQYF. The DNA for the CDR3 is TGTGCCAGCAGCCAATGGGACAGGGGGAACATTCAGTACTTC.

The chain combines TRBV5-5 with TRBJ2-1, with D tentatively TRBD2 (6 bases). Trimming took off 3 bases at V and 7 bases at J, with 14 bases between the two ends. The CDR3 has 14 amino acids. CDR1 is SGHKS and CDR2 is YYEKEE in the germline V gene (reference sequence). CDR3 in DNA: TGTGCCAGCAGCTCCCGGGGGTTGGGAAATGAGCAGTTCTTC. Translation: CASSSRGLGNEQFF.

This chain links TRBV18 with TRBJ2-7, with TRBD1 matching over 8 bases. The V gene's germline CDR1 is KGHSH and CDR2 LQKENI. V gave up 3 bases and J gave up 4 bases; unmatched junction bases: 11. The CDR3 covers 16 residues. DNA for the CDR3: TGTGCCAGCTCACCCACGAGGGACAGGTGGGGGTACGAGCAGTACTTC. Translation: CASSPTRDRWGYEQYF.

This clone was detected only once. The chain joins TRBV12-3 or TRBV12-4 to TRBJ1-1; D possibly corresponds to TRBD1 (6 bases). V lost 6 bases and J 1 base, leaving 9 bases between the germline ends. There are 13 residues in the CDR3. The CDR3 loop is CASSRRGNTEAFF. The CDR3 bases are TGTGCCAGCAGCCGCAGGGGGAACACTGAAGCTTTCTTT.

The count of this clone is one. This rearrangement joins TRBV19 to TRBJ2-7; D is perhaps TRBD1 (6 bases). From germline, CDR1 is LNHDA and CDR2 SQIVND (reference sequence). This CDR3 contains 13 residues. V dropped 10 bases and J dropped 5 bases, with 18 bases sitting between them. The CDR3 loop reads CATNRVGSDEQYF. As DNA, the CDR3 is TGTGCCACCAACAGGGTTGGTAGTGACGAGCAGTACTTC.

The chain employs TRBV5-1 and TRBJ1-6; no clear D gene. V was trimmed by 0 bases and J by 9 bases, leaving 13 bases between them. Germline V gene data show CDR1 as SGHRS and CDR2 as YFSETQ. The CDR3 spans 15 residues. Here the CDR3 reads CASSLGGSGTSPLHF. The DNA for the CDR3 is TGCGCCAGCAGCTTGGGGGGAAGCGGTACTTCACCCCTCCACTTT.

This clone was seen a few times. The chain carries TRBV19 and TRBJ1-5, with 9 nucleotides matching TRBD1. Per germline, CDR1 LNHDA and CDR2 SQIVND (reference sequence). This CDR3 has 18 amino acids. V shed 5 bases, J shed 0 bases, and the junction held 11 bases outside the gene matches. The CDR3 protein is CASSLIAGQGYSNQPQHF. CDR3 nucleotides: TGTGCCAGTAGTTTAATCGCGGGACAGGGCTATAGCAATCAGCCCCAGCATTTT.

This chain connects TRBV7-2 to TRBJ1-6; no clear D gene. The CDR3 totals 15 residues. Germline values: CDR1 SGHTA, CDR2 FQGNSA. Trimming removed 2 bases at V and 6 bases at J, with 11 bases between. Here the CDR3 DNA reads TGTGCCAGCAGCTTAAGTTTGGCAGCTAATTCACCCCTCCACTTT. Protein sequence: CASSLSLAANSPLHF.

The chain joins TRBV18 to TRBJ1-1, with unresolved D. Deletions cut 6 bases from V and 8 bases from J, with 10 bases between. Germline CDR1 KGHSH, CDR2 LQKENI. The length of the CDR3 is 11 residues. For the CDR3, the DNA is TGTGCCAGCTCCCCTGGAAGCGAAGCTTTCTTT. Translation: CASSPGSEAFF. The full variable domain, completed using reference TRBV18 and TRBJ1-1, is NAGVMQNPRHLVRRRGQEARLRCSPMKGHSHVYWYRQLPEEGLKFMVYLQKENIIDESGMPKERFSAEFPKEGPSILRIQQVVRGDSAAYFCASSPGSEAFFGQGTRLTVV.

The genes are TRBV6-2 or TRBV6-3 and TRBJ2-5; maybe TRBD2 (6 bases). CDR1 is MNHEY and CDR2 is SVGEGT in the germline V gene. Trimming stripped 2 bases from V and 7 bases from J, with 20 bases between. The CDR3 contains 16 residues. The CDR3 DNA reads TGTGCCAGCAGTTACCCTGGCCAGGACTACCGTGGGACCCAGTACTTC. Translation: CASSYPGQDYRGTQYF.

The chain uses TRBV4-1 and TRBJ2-5; no clear D gene. The V gene lost 0 bases and the J gene lost 10 bases, with 12 bases spanning the gap. Germline V gene sequence: CDR1 MGHRA, CDR2 YSYEKL. The CDR3 extends over 13 amino acids. CDR3: CASSQEMGVVQYF. The CDR3 coding sequence is TGCGCCAGCAGCCAAGAGATGGGCGTCGTCCAGTACTTC.

This chain connects TRBV7-9 to TRBJ2-2; 11 bases map to TRBD2. J was trimmed by 4 bases and V by 1 base; bases with no gene match: 2. Germline CDR1 SEHNR, CDR2 FQNEAQ (reference sequence). There are 16 residues in the CDR3. CDR3: CASSLVAGGPTGELFF. The CDR3 nucleotides read TGTGCCAGCAGCTTAGTAGCGGGGGGGCCCACCGGGGAGCTGTTTTTT.

This clone came up once. The chain recombines TRBV30 with TRBJ1-1; no clear D gene. Germline V gene data show CDR1 as GTSNPN and CDR2 as SVGIG (reference sequence). The CDR3 extends over 13 amino acids. V gave up 5 bases and J gave up 1 base, with 11 bases separating them. This chain's CDR3 is CAWEQERNTEAFF. CDR3 DNA: TGTGCCTGGGAGCAAGAACGGAACACTGAAGCTTTCTTT.

The rearrangement uses TRBV12-3 or TRBV12-4 and TRBJ1-1; the D is unclear. The CDR3 sequence is 13 residues long. Between the trimmed V and J ends, which lost 6 bases and 3 bases, there was a span of 11 bases. CDR3 in amino acids: CASSYIEDTEAFF. As DNA, the CDR3 is TGTGCCAGCAGCTACATCGAGGACACTGAAGCTTTCTTT.

The rearrangement links TRBV27 to TRBJ2-5; 10 nucleotides align to TRBD1. Germline CDR1 and CDR2: MNHEY and SMNVEV (reference sequence). V was clipped by 4 bases and J by 3 bases; unmatched bases: 5. The CDR3 consists of 15 residues. The CDR3 reads CASSSAGTGEETQYF. The DNA for the CDR3 is TGTGCCAGCAGTTCCGCCGGGACAGGGGAAGAGACCCAGTACTTC.

This chain links TRBV19 with TRBJ2-3; a weak D match, TRBD1 (6 bases). Germline CDR1 LNHDA, CDR2 SQIVND (reference sequence). Deletions cut 9 bases from V and 3 bases from J, with 10 bases between. The CDR3 is 12 amino acids. CDR3 sequence: CASQDRTDTQYF. Here the CDR3 DNA reads TGTGCCAGCCAGGACAGAACAGATACGCAGTATTTT.

The J gene is TRBJ2-3, the V gene TRBV4-2; D might be TRBD1 (5 bases). This CDR3 is built from 16 residues. Trimming took off 0 bases at V and 4 bases at J, with 14 bases between the two ends. Germline V gene sequence: CDR1 LGHNA, CDR2 YNFKEQ. CDR3 protein: CASSQEVGAGADTQYF. CDR3 in DNA: TGTGCCAGCAGCCAAGAAGTAGGGGCCGGCGCAGATACGCAGTATTTT.

This sequence joins TRBV4-2 and TRBJ1-2, with 9 bases lining up with TRBD1. V lost 3 bases to trimming and J lost 6 bases; unmatched junction nucleotides: 8. The CDR3 consists of 15 residues. The germline V gene has CDR1 LGHNA and CDR2 YNFKEQ. The CDR3 DNA reads as TGTGCCAGCAGCCAGGAAGGACAGGGGCAACATGGCTACACCTTC. This gives the protein CASSQEGQGQHGYTF.

The CDR3 loop is CASSDMIRGEGYTF. DNA for the CDR3: TGTGCCAGCAGTGATATGATAAGGGGAGAGGGCTACACCTTC. This chain joins TRBV25-1 and TRBJ1-2; perhaps TRBD1 as D (5 bases). The germline V gene encodes CDR1 MGHDK and CDR2 SYGVNS. V was trimmed by 3 bases and J by 8 bases, leaving 16 bases between them. The CDR3 extends over 14 amino acids.

The genes are TRBV6-5 and TRBJ2-1, with 8 bases lining up with TRBD2. Germline V gene sequence: CDR1 MNHEY, CDR2 SVGAGI. V dropped 6 bases and J dropped 4; count of bases not matched to a gene: 2. The length of the CDR3 is 13 residues. CDR3 loop: CASRKRGYNEQFF. The DNA for the CDR3 is TGTGCCAGCAGGAAGCGGGGGTACAATGAGCAGTTCTTC.

This clone was detected only once. V and J are TRBV3-1 (or the pseudogene TRBV3-2) and TRBJ1-1; possibly TRBD1 for D (5 bases). V was pared by 6 bases and J by 1 base, with 12 bases between. CDR1 and CDR2 from the germline V gene are LGHDT and YNNKEL (reference sequence). This CDR3 is built from 14 residues. CDR3 residues: CASSFTQGNTEAFF. In DNA form, the CDR3 reads TGTGCCAGCAGTTTTACTCAGGGGAACACTGAAGCTTTCTTT.

V and J are TRBV5-1 and TRBJ1-4; D gene ambiguous. The CDR3 runs 15 residues. V was clipped by 1 base and J by 0 bases, with 7 bases between them. CDR1 SGHRS and CDR2 YFSETQ come from the germline V gene. The CDR3 nucleotides are TGCGCCAGCAGCTTGTTGGGATCAACTAATGAAAAACTGTTTTTT. Translating it yields CASSLLGSTNEKLFF.

This clone was seen just once. The gene calls are TRBV10-3 and TRBJ1-5; no clear D. Per the germline V gene, CDR1 is ENHRY and CDR2 is SYGVKD. The germline V and J ends were trimmed by 2 bases and 5 bases, with 4 bases remaining between them. This CDR3 region has 12 residues. The CDR3 here is CAISETDQPQHF. For the CDR3, the DNA is TGTGCCATCAGTGAGACGGATCAGCCCCAGCATTTT.

This chain joins TRBV4-3 and TRBJ2-5; D is possibly TRBD2 (7 bases). This CDR3 has 16 residues. Germline V gene data show CDR1 as LGHNA and CDR2 as YSLEER. V lost 0 bases and J lost 4, with 15 bases in between. CDR3 residues: CASSQEVGGLGETQYF. DNA for the CDR3: TGCGCCAGCAGCCAAGAGGTGGGGGGGCTAGGAGAGACCCAGTACTTC.

This clone was detected ten times or more. This sequence joins TRBV5-1 and TRBJ2-2; 9 bases line up with TRBD1. Per the germline V gene, CDR1 is SGHRS and CDR2 is YFSETQ. The CDR3 spans 16 residues. V dropped 3 bases and J dropped 4; count of bases not matched to a gene: 7. The CDR3: CASSSGTGWGTGELFF. CDR3 sequence (DNA): TGCGCCAGCAGCTCCGGGACAGGGTGGGGCACCGGGGAGCTGTTTTTT.

This clone was detected many times. V usage is TRBV11-2 and J usage is TRBJ2-2; D perhaps matches TRBD1 (7 bases). This CDR3 is built from 15 residues. V shed 5 bases and J shed 5 bases, with 15 bases lying between them. Germline CDR1 SGHAT, CDR2 FQNNGV. This CDR3 reads CASSPRDRPTGELFF. CDR3 nucleotide sequence: TGTGCCAGCAGCCCGCGGGACAGACCTACCGGGGAGCTGTTTTTT.

The J gene is TRBJ2-7, the V gene TRBV7-2; D assignment may be TRBD1 or TRBD2 (5 bases each). CDR1 is SGHTA and CDR2 is FQGNSA in the germline V gene. Trimming removed 6 bases from V and 7 bases from J, with 22 bases in between. The CDR3 covers 15 residues. CDR3 amino acids: CASSQEGPSFGEQYF. CDR3 coding DNA: TGTGCCAGCAGTCAAGAGGGGCCCTCTTTTGGAGAGCAGTACTTC.